This T cell receptor beta chain was found in a study of cytomegalovirus exposure and HLA in healthy donors. There are a few counts of this clone. The same CDR3 also results from other DNA sequences found in this sample. PCR primers comprised 60 Vbeta and 13 Jbeta primers. Profiling relied on immunoSEQ multiplex PCR, and the TCRdb table lists in-frame clones only, not all of them. Here the sample spans around 110,000 clones, 82% being singletons. The sequenced sample consisted of PBMCs. This TCR was recovered from a man aged 25 to 40 in good health and CMV-seropositive.

CDR3 sequence: CSVGQMNTEAFF. The CDR3 DNA is TGCAGCGTGGGACAGATGAACACTGAAGCTTTCTTT. The chain employs TRBV29-1 and TRBJ1-1; TRBD1 aligns across 7 bases. The CDR3 covers 12 residues. Germline values: CDR1 SQVTM, CDR2 ANQGSEA. V trimming: 6 bases; J trimming: 0 bases; junction bases outside the gene matches: 1.